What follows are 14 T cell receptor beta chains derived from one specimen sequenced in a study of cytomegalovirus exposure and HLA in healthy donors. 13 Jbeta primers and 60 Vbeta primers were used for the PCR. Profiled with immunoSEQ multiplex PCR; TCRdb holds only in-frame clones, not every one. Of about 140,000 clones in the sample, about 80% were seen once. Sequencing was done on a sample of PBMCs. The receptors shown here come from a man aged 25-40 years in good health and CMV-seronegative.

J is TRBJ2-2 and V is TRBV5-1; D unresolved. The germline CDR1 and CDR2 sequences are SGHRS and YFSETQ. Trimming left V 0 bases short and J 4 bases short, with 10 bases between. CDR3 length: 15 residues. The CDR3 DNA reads TGCGCCAGCAGCTTGGTACTATCCGGCACCGGGGAGCTGTTTTTT. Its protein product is CASSLVLSGTGELFF.

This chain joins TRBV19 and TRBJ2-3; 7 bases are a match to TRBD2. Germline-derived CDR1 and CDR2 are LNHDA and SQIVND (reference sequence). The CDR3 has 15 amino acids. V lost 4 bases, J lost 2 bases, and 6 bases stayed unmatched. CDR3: CASSTLADPTDTQYF. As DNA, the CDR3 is TGTGCCAGTAGTACCCTAGCGGACCCCACAGATACGCAGTATTTT.

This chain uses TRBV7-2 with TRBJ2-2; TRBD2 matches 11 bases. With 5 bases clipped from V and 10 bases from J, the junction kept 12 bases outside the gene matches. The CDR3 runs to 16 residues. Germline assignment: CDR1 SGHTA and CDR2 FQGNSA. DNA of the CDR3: TGTGCCAGCAGCAACGCCGGGACTAGCGGTAACGTGGAGCTGTTTTTT. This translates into CASSNAGTSGNVELFF. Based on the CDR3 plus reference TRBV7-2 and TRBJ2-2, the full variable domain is GAGVSQSPSNKVTEKGKDVELRCDPISGHTALYWYRQSLGQGLEFLIYFQGNSAPDKSGLPSDRFSAERTGGSVSTLTIQRTQQEDSAVYLCASSNAGTSGNVELFFGEGSRLTVL.

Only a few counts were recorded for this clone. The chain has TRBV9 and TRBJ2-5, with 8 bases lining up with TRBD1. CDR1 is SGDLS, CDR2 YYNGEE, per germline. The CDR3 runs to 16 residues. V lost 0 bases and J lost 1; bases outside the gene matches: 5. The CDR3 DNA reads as TGTGCCAGCAGCGTAGACAACAGGGGGAGCCAAGAGACCCAGTACTTC. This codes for CASSVDNRGSQETQYF.

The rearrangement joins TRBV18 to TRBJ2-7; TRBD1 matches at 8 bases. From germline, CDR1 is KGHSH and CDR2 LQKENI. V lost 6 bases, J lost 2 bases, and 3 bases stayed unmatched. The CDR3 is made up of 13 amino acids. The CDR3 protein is CASSGQETYEQYF. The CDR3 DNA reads TGTGCCAGCTCGGGACAGGAGACCTACGAGCAGTACTTC. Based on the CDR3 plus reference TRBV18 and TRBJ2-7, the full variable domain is NAGVMQNPRHLVRRRGQEARLRCSPMKGHSHVYWYRQLPEEGLKFMVYLQKENIIDESGMPKERFSAEFPKEGPSILRIQQVVRGDSAAYFCASSGQETYEQYFGPGTRLTVT.

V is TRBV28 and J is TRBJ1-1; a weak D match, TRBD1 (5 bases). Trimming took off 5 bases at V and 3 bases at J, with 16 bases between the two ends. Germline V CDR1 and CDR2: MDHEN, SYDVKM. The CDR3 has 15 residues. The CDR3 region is CASSLVRAGDTEAFF. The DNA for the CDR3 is TGTGCCAGCAGTCTCGTCAGGGCTGGGGACACTGAAGCTTTCTTT.

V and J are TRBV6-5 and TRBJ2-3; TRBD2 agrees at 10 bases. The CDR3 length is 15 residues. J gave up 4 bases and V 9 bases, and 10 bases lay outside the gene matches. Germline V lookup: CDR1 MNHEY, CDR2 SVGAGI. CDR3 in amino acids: CARRKAGGSPDTQYF. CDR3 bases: TGTGCCAGGCGAAAAGCGGGAGGGTCTCCAGATACGCAGTATTTT.

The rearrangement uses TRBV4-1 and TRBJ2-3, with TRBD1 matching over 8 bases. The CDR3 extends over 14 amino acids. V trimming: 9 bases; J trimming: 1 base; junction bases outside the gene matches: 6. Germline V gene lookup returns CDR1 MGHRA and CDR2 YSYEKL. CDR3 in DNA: TGCGCCAGTGACAGGGGAACGGGCACAGATACGCAGTATTTT. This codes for CASDRGTGTDTQYF.

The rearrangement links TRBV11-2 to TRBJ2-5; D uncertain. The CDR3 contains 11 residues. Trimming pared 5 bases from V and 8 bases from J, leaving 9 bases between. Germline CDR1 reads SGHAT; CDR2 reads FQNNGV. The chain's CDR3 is CASSRLTTQYF. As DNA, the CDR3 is TGTGCCAGCAGCCGACTGACTACCCAGTACTTC.

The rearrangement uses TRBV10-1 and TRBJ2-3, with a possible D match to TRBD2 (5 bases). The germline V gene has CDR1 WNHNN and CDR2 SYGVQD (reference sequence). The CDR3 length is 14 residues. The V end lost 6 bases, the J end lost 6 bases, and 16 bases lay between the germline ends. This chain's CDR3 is CASSPGFAVDTQYF. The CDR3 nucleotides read TGCGCCAGCAGCCCGGGGTTCGCCGTGGATACGCAGTATTTT.

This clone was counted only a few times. CDR3 coding DNA: TGCGCCAGCAGCCAACCGAATCAGCCCCAGCATTTT. It encodes CASSQPNQPQHF. The chain has TRBV4-1 and TRBJ1-5, with D hard to call. This CDR3 is 12 amino acids long. Deletions cut 2 bases from V and 4 bases from J, with 3 bases between. Germline V CDR1 and CDR2: MGHRA, YSYEKL.

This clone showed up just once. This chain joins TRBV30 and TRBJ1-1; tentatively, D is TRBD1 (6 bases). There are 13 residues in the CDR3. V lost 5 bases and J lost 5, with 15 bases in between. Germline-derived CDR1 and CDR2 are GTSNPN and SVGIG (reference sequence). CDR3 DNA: TGTGCCTGGGTTGGACAGATCGGGACTGAAGCTTTCTTT. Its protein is CAWVGQIGTEAFF.

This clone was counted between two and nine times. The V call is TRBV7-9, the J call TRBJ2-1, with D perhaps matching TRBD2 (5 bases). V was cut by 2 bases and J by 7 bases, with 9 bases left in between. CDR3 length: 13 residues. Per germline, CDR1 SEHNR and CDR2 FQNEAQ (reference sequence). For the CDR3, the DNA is TGTGCCAGCAGCTTATTCGGAGGAAATGAGCAGTTCTTC. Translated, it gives CASSLFGGNEQFF.

CDR3 in DNA: TGCAGCGTTGGTGCAGGGTCGGGCTATGGCTACACCTTC. Protein: CSVGAGSGYGYTF. The rearrangement uses TRBV29-1 and TRBJ1-2; TRBD1 might be the D (5 bases). V lost 4 bases and J 4 bases, leaving 13 bases between the germline ends. Germline V gene data show CDR1 as SQVTM and CDR2 as ANQGSEA. The CDR3 runs to 13 residues.